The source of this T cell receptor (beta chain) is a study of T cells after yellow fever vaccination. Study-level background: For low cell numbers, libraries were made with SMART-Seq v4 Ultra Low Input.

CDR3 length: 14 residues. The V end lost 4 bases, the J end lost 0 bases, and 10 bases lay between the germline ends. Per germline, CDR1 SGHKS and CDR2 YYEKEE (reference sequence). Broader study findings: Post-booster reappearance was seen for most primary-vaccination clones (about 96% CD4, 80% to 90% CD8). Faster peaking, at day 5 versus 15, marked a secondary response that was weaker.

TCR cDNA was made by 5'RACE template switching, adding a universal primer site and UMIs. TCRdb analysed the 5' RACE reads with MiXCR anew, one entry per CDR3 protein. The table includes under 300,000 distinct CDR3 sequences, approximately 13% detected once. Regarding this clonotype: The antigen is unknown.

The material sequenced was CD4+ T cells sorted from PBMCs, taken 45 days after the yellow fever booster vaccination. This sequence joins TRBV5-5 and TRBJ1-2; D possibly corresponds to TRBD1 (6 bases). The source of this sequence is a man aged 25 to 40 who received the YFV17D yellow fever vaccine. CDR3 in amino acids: CASSRTEANYGYTF. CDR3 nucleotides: TGTGCCAGCAGCCGGACAGAAGCTAACTATGGCTACACCTTC.